The T cell receptor beta chain under discussion was sequenced for a study of shared T cell receptors in the human thymus. Profiled with immunoSEQ multiplex PCR; TCRdb holds only in-frame clones, not every one. The sample has approximately 68,000 clones, 90% to 95% seen once. CDR3 length: 17 amino acids. Looked up from germline, CDR1 is LNHDA and CDR2 is SQIVND (reference sequence). V lost 6 bases, J lost 9 bases, and 20 bases stayed unmatched. The receptor was isolated from a human donor. The chain employs TRBV19 and TRBJ2-7; 10 bases are shared with TRBD1. Input material: thymocytes. CDR3 region: CASSPLYLGQGINWQYF. The CDR3 DNA follows: TGTGCCAGTAGCCCTTTATACTTGGGACAGGGGATTAATTGGCAGTACTTC.